This TCR beta chain was documented in a study of T cell responses to AZD1222 COVID-19 vaccine. Repertoires were generated with immunoSEQ multiplex PCR, while TCRdb's copy carries only in-frame clones and drops some. The top ten clones hold 0.9% to 1.3% of a sample with approximately 130,000 clones, 80% to 95% of them seen once. CDR1 and CDR2 (germline): LNHDA, SQIVND (reference sequence). This CDR3 has 15 residues. Unmatched junction bases numbered 8, after V lost 6 bases and J lost 1 base. General study points: Spike-specific TCR breadth and depth rose after two AZD1222 doses. Most donors were white British, females outnumbered males, and clonal diversity was possibly underestimated.

Turning to this clone: Its specificity is not known.

Doses given second, at about 4 or about 12 weeks, were pooled. Sequencing was performed on peripheral blood, taken 28 days after the second AZD1222 dose. This chain links TRBV19 with TRBJ2-7; 8 bases match TRBD1. This receptor was obtained from an adult who received the AZD1222 COVID-19 vaccine. CDR3 DNA sequence: TGTGCCAGTAGCGTCGTTCAGGGGGCTTCCTACGAGCAGTACTTC. The encoded protein is CASSVVQGASYEQYF.